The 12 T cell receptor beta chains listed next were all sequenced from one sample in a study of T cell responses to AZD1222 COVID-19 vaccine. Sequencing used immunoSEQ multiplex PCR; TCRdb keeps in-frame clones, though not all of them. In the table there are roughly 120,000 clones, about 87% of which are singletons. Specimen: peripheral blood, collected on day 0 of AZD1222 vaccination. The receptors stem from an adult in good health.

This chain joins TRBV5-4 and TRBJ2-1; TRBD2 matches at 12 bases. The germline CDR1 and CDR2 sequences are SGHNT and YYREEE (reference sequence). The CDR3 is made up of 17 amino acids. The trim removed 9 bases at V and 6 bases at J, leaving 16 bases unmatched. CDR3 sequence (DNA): TGTGCCAACTCTAGCGGGGGGGCCCCAACACAGTGCAATGAGCAGTTCTTC. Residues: CANSSGGAPTQCNEQFF.

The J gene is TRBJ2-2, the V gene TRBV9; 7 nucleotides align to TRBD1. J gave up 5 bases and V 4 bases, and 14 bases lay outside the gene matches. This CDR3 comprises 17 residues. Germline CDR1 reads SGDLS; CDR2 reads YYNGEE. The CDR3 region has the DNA TGTGCCAGCAGCCCTCCTGAGGGCAGGGGGTCAACCGGGGAGCTGTTTTTT. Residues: CASSPPEGRGSTGELFF.

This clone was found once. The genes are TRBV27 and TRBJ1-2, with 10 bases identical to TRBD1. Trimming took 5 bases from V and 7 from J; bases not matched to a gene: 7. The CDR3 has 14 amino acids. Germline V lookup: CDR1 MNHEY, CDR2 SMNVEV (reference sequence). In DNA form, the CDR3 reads TGTGCCAGCAGTACCGACAGGGGGCGCGGTGGCTACACCTTC. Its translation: CASSTDRGRGGYTF.

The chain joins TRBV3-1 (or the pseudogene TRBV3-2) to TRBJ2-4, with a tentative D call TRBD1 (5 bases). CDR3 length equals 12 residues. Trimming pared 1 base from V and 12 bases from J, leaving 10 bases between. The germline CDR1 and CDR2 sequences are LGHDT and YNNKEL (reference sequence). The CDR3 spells CASSQVFGAQYF. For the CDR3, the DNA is TGTGCCAGCAGCCAAGTATTTGGGGCTCAGTACTTC.

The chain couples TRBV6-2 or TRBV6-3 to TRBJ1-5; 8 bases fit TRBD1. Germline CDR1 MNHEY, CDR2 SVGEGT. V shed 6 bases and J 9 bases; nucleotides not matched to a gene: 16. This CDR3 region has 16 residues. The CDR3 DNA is TGTGCCAGCAGCCCGGGACAGGTGGGACCCGGGGGGCCCCAGCATTTT. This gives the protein CASSPGQVGPGGPQHF.

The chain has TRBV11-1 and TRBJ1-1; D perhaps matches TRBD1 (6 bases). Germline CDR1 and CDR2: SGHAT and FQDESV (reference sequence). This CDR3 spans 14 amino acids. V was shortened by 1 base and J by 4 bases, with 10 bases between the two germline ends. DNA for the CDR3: TGTGCCAGCAGCTTAGACGCAGGGGTCACTGAAGCTTTCTTT. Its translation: CASSLDAGVTEAFF. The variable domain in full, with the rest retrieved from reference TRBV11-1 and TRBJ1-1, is EAEVAQSPRYKITEKSQAVAFWCDPISGHATLYWYRQILGQGPELLVQFQDESVVDDSQLPKDRFSAERLKGVDSTLKIQPAELGDSAMYLCASSLDAGVTEAFFGQGTRLTVV.

The CDR3: CATLQGYTF. Written as DNA, the CDR3 is TGTGCCACCTTACAAGGCTACACCTTC. This chain uses TRBV6-4 with TRBJ1-2; D gene ambiguous. Germline V gene data show CDR1 as MRHNA and CDR2 as SNTAGT. Trimming pared 10 bases from V and 8 bases from J, leaving 8 bases between. The CDR3 covers 9 residues.

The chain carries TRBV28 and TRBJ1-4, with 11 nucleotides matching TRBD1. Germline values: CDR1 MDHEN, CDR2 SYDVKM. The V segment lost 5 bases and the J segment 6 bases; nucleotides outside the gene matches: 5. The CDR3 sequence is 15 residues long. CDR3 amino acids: CASSTPGQGDEKLFF. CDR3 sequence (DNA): TGTGCCAGCAGTACACCGGGACAGGGGGATGAAAAACTGTTTTTT.

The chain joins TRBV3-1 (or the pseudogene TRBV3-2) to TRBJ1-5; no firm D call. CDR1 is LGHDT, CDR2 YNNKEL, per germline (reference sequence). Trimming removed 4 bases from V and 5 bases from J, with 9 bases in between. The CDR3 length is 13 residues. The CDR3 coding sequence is TGTGCCAGCAGCCCCAGTTTCGATCAGCCCCAGCATTTT. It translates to CASSPSFDQPQHF.

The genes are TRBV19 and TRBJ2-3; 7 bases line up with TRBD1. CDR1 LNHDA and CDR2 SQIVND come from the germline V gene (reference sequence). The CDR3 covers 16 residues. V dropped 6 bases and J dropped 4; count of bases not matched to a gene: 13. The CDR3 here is CASSYLTGRGADTQYF. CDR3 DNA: TGTGCCAGTAGCTACTTGACAGGGAGAGGGGCAGATACGCAGTATTTT.

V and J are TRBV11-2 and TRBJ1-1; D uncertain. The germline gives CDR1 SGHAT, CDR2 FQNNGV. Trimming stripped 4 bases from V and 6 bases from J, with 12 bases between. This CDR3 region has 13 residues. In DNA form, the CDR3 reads TGTGCCAGCAGCTCGACACACAGAGCTGAAGCTTTCTTT. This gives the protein CASSSTHRAEAFF.

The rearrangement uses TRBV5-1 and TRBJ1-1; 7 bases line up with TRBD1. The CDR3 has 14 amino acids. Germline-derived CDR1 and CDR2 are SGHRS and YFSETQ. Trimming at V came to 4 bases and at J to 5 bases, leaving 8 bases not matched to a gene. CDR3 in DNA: TGCGCCAGCAGCCAGGGGGGGCATAGGACTGAAGCTTTCTTT. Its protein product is CASSQGGHRTEAFF. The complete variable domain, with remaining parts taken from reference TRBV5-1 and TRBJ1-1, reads KAGVTQTPRYLIKTRGQQVTLSCSPISGHRSVSWYQQTPGQGLQFLFEYFSETQRNKGNFPGRFSGRQFSNSRSEMNVSTLELGDSALYLCASSQGGHRTEAFFGQGTRLTVV.